Below, 25 T cell receptor beta chains from the same sample are listed, as sequenced in a study of human T cells and chemical hapten exposure. The time point is: patch test 2, 6 weeks after DPC sensitization. Stated treatment: therapeutic diphenylcyclopropenone sensitization with weekly scalp DPC. One entry per CDR3 protein, called by TCRdb with MiXCR from the RACE reads. The repertoire holds approximately 350,000 distinct CDR3 sequences, with about 6% as singletons. The sample consisted of whole blood, taken in connection with sensitization to the hapten diphenylcyclopropenone (DPC). The receptors were sampled from a woman younger than 35 with alopecia areata. Some clones in this sample may be carry-over from other donors' samples.

On this clonotype itself: A much larger clone differs from this one at a single base, so this may be a read error. The chain links TRBV7-8 to TRBJ1-2; 8 bases agree with TRBD1. The CDR3 runs to 15 residues. Germline V gene data show CDR1 as SGHVS and CDR2 as FQNEAQ. CDR3 protein: CAGSLPGQENYGYTF. In DNA form, the CDR3 reads TGTGCCGGCAGCTTACCGGGACAGGAGAACTATGGCTACACCTTC.

This sequence joins TRBV6-1 and TRBJ2-3, with TRBD2 matching 9 bases. The CDR3 length is 16 residues. V lost 1 base and J lost 1; bases outside the gene matches: 3. From germline, CDR1 is MNHNS and CDR2 SASEGT. In DNA form, the CDR3 reads TGTGCCAGCAGTGAAGTAGCGGGGGCCGGCACAGATACGCAGTATTTT. Translation: CASSEVAGAGTDTQYF.

At least ten counts were recorded for this clonotype. CDR3 DNA: TGTGCCAGCAGCGTCATCGACAGGGACAATCAGCCCCAGCATTTT. This codes for CASSVIDRDNQPQHF. The chain has TRBV12-3 or TRBV12-4 and TRBJ1-5; 7 bases are shared with TRBD1. The V segment lost 6 bases and the J segment 3 bases; nucleotides outside the gene matches: 8. The CDR3 spans 15 residues.

To note about this clonotype: Just one base apart from a much larger clone, this may be a read error. The chain is built from TRBV7-2 and TRBJ1-3; possibly TRBD1 for D (6 bases). This CDR3 has 14 amino acids. Germline CDR1 reads SGHTA; CDR2 reads FQGNSA. Trimming took off 6 bases at V and 4 bases at J, with 13 bases between the two ends. CDR3 coding DNA: TGTGCCAGCAGGCCAGACAGGTGCGGAAACACCATATATTTT. Translated: CASRPDRCGNTIYF.

This clonotype was found a few times. The V call is TRBV6-5, the J call TRBJ1-3, with D uncertain. Trimming took off 2 bases at V and 0 bases at J, with 14 bases between the two ends. CDR3 length: 17 residues. Germline V gene data show CDR1 as MNHEY and CDR2 as SVGAGI. CDR3 loop: CASSYGYRESSGNTIYF. The CDR3 DNA follows: TGTGCCAGCAGTTACGGCTACCGTGAGAGCTCTGGAAACACCATATATTTT.

This clonotype was observed many times. The chain has TRBV6-5 and TRBJ1-4; tentative D call: TRBD1 (5 bases). CDR3 length equals 14 residues. V was pared by 4 bases and J by 7 bases, with 13 bases between. Germline CDR1 is MNHEY and CDR2 is SVGAGI. CDR3: CASSSGGGFEKLFF. In DNA form, the CDR3 reads TGTGCCAGCAGTTCCGGGGGTGGATTTGAAAAACTGTTTTTT.

This clonotype was seen ten or more times. The J gene is TRBJ1-5, the V gene TRBV7-3; 8 nucleotides line up with TRBD1. J lost 8 bases, V lost 5 bases, and 5 bases had no gene match. Germline V gene data show CDR1 as SGHTA and CDR2 as FQGTGA. The CDR3 runs 13 residues. This CDR3 is CASSRTGKEPQHF. CDR3 bases: TGTGCCAGCAGCAGGACAGGGAAGGAGCCCCAGCATTTT.

The chain uses TRBV11-3 and TRBJ2-1; 7 bases line up with TRBD2. Germline V CDR1 and CDR2: SGHNT, YENEEA. V lost 5 bases, J lost 10 bases, and 14 bases stayed unmatched. The CDR3 spans 15 residues. CDR3 coding DNA: TGTGCCAGCAGCCCTAGGGAGGGCATAATAGGGGAGCAGTTCTTC. Protein sequence: CASSPREGIIGEQFF.

Many counts were recorded for this clonotype. The genes are TRBV7-2 and TRBJ1-2; 7 positions match TRBD1. The junction had 5 bases not matched to a gene; V was cut back by 4 bases and J by 6 bases. The CDR3 has 13 residues. Looked up from germline, CDR1 is SGHTA and CDR2 is FQGNSA. The CDR3 reads CASSSRQGDGYTF. CDR3 DNA: TGTGCCAGCAGCTCCCGACAGGGAGATGGCTACACCTTC.

This chain uses TRBV10-3 with TRBJ2-7; D remains unclear. This CDR3 comprises 14 residues. Germline V gives CDR1 ENHRY, CDR2 SYGVKD. With 0 bases removed from V and 4 bases from J, the gap between germline ends came to 10 bases. This CDR3 is CAISESLQSYEQYF. The CDR3 coding sequence is TGTGCCATCAGTGAGTCGCTGCAGAGTTACGAGCAGTACTTC.

Only a few counts were recorded for this clonotype. The chain has TRBV5-1 and TRBJ2-7; D is unresolved. Germline V gene lookup returns CDR1 SGHRS and CDR2 YFSETQ. CDR3 length equals 13 residues. The V end lost 0 bases, the J end lost 5 bases, and 9 bases lay between the germline ends. For the CDR3, the DNA is TGCGCCAGCAGCTTGGCTGGGGTCGACGAGCAGTACTTC. Its protein is CASSLAGVDEQYF.

This clonotype appeared a single time. The genes are TRBV5-8 and TRBJ1-4; D is unresolved. Germline loops: CDR1 SGHTS, CDR2 YDEGEE. V was trimmed by 4 bases and J by 5 bases, leaving 12 bases between them. The CDR3 is made up of 14 amino acids. CDR3: CASSLRVLNEKLFF. DNA for the CDR3: TGTGCCAGCAGCCTTCGGGTTTTAAATGAAAAACTGTTTTTT.

In this sample, this clonotype turned up many times. The chain combines TRBV3-1 with TRBJ2-1; D gene unclear. CDR1 is LGHDT and CDR2 is YNNKEL in the germline V gene (reference sequence). Trimming pared 0 bases from V and 0 bases from J, leaving 9 bases between. The CDR3 consists of 16 residues. CDR3: CASSQDLGISYNEQFF. CDR3 nucleotide sequence: TGTGCCAGCAGCCAAGACTTGGGGATCTCCTACAATGAGCAGTTCTTC.

This sequence joins TRBV16 and TRBJ1-6; D might be TRBD1 (5 bases). The germline V gene encodes CDR1 KGHSY and CDR2 FQNENV. The length of the CDR3 is 14 residues. The V and J ends lost 2 bases and 7 bases respectively, with 9 bases between them. The CDR3 protein is CASSQVGPNSPLHF. The DNA for the CDR3 is TGTGCCAGCAGCCAAGTGGGACCCAATTCACCCCTCCACTTT.

This clonotype was detected only a few times. V is TRBV7-2 and J is TRBJ1-2; tentative D call: TRBD1 (6 bases). V lost 5 bases and J 10 bases, leaving 17 bases between the germline ends. The CDR3 extends over 13 amino acids. Per the germline V gene, CDR1 is SGHTA and CDR2 is FQGNSA. This CDR3 is CASSPGVNRVYTF. The CDR3 DNA is TGTGCCAGCAGCCCTGGAGTTAACAGGGTCTACACCTTC.

In nucleotides, the CDR3 is TGTGCCAGCAGCGTAAATGCATTGCTATATGGCTACACCTTC. It is translated as CASSVNALLYGYTF. V gene TRBV9 combines with J gene TRBJ1-2; no definite D call. Trimming shortened V by 1 base and J by 5 bases, and 12 bases separated the two germline ends. The CDR3 has 14 amino acids. The germline V gene encodes CDR1 SGDLS and CDR2 YYNGEE.

V is TRBV5-6 and J is TRBJ2-3, with D perhaps matching TRBD1 (5 bases). Germline loops: CDR1 SGHDT, CDR2 YYEEEE. The CDR3 spans 15 residues. V lost 0 bases, J lost 1 base, and 9 bases lay in between. The CDR3 reads CASSLVLGGTDTQYF. The CDR3, as DNA: TGTGCCAGCAGCTTGGTTCTAGGGGGCACAGATACGCAGTATTTT.

This clonotype was seen only a few times. The chain joins TRBV10-3 to TRBJ2-3, with D unresolved. The ends were cut back, 0 bases at V and 1 base at J, with 11 bases in the middle. Looked up from germline, CDR1 is ENHRY and CDR2 is SYGVKD. The CDR3 spans 16 residues. In nucleotides, the CDR3 is TGTGCCATCAGTGAGTCGAACAAGCAGGGCACAGATACGCAGTATTTT. It specifies CAISESNKQGTDTQYF.

This clonotype was seen only a few times. The rearrangement links TRBV6-6 to TRBJ2-7; TRBD2 might be the D (5 bases). Germline loops: CDR1 MNHNY, CDR2 SVGAGI (reference sequence). The CDR3 runs 12 residues. The ends were cut back, 2 bases at V and 6 bases at J, with 8 bases in the middle. CDR3: CASSYGESEQYF. DNA for the CDR3: TGTGCCAGCAGTTACGGGGAGAGCGAGCAGTACTTC.

This clonotype came up many times. V and J are TRBV20-1 and TRBJ1-2, with a weak D call TRBD1 (5 bases). Between the trimmed V and J ends, which lost 2 bases and 3 bases, there was a span of 13 bases. Germline CDR1 reads DFQATT; CDR2 reads SNEGSKA (reference sequence). This CDR3 has 14 residues. This CDR3 reads CSARMQGKDYGYTF. For the CDR3, the DNA is TGCAGTGCTAGAATGCAGGGAAAGGACTATGGCTACACCTTC.

The V and J genes are TRBV7-3 and TRBJ2-7, with 8 bases fitting TRBD1. V shed 2 bases and J 0 bases; nucleotides not matched to a gene: 3. The germline gives CDR1 SGHTA, CDR2 FQGTGA. The CDR3 has 15 residues. CDR3 nucleotide sequence: TGTGCCAGCAGCTTAGACAGGGGACCCTCCTACGAGCAGTACTTC. Protein: CASSLDRGPSYEQYF.

This clonotype has ten or more counts. This chain joins TRBV7-2 and TRBJ1-3; no reliable D call. Trimming left V 7 bases short and J 0 bases short, with 7 bases between. The germline CDR1 and CDR2 sequences are SGHTA and FQGNSA. The CDR3 totals 13 residues. In nucleotides, the CDR3 is TGTGCCAGCACACGCGGCTCTGGAAACACCATATATTTT. Amino acids: CASTRGSGNTIYF.

This clonotype was seen at least ten times. The rearrangement joins TRBV9 to TRBJ1-6; TRBD1 is a possible D gene (5 bases). The V gene lost 4 bases and the J gene lost 9 bases, with 20 bases spanning the gap. Germline V gives CDR1 SGDLS, CDR2 YYNGEE. The CDR3 has 16 residues. The CDR3: CASSPTHGPGGSPLHF. CDR3 sequence (DNA): TGTGCCAGCAGCCCAACCCATGGGCCGGGGGGTTCACCCCTCCACTTT.

This chain links TRBV7-9 with TRBJ2-2, with 10 bases lining up with TRBD1. V trimming: 6 bases; J trimming: 4 bases; junction bases outside the gene matches: 17. In germline, CDR1 is SEHNR, CDR2 FQNEAQ (reference sequence). The CDR3 has 19 residues. The CDR3 protein is CASRPIGFLGTGVTGELFF. The CDR3 coding sequence is TGTGCCAGCAGGCCGATTGGGTTCCTCGGGACAGGGGTCACCGGGGAGCTGTTTTTT.

This clonotype has ten or more counts. The chain employs TRBV29-1 and TRBJ1-1, with D perhaps matching TRBD1 (6 bases). CDR3 length: 11 residues. Trimming pared 7 bases from V and 7 bases from J, leaving 13 bases between. The germline CDR1 and CDR2 sequences are SQVTM and ANQGSEA. The CDR3 DNA sequence: TGCAGCGCTCCACAGGGCTTTGAAGCTTTCTTT. Its translation is CSAPQGFEAFF.